This T cell receptor (beta chain) was found in a study of T cell repertoires in cytomegalovirus infection. Across the study: CMV infection plus the matching HLA type was flagged by public TCR beta signatures. The study, taken as a whole, reports: Clonotypes of TCR beta that were HLA-C-restricted and CMV-specific dominated the ex vivo response. Summed public TCR beta family frequency identified CMV carriers bearing the relevant HLA.

Trimming removed 0 bases from V and 7 bases from J; junction bases left unmatched: 11. Germline V gene data show CDR1 as SGHTA and CDR2 as FQGNSA. The CDR3 has 17 residues. A note on this clonotype: Its specificity is not known.

MiXCR, run by TCRdb on the reads, gives a single entry per CDR3 protein. The sample consists of about 450,000 distinct CDR3 sequences, roughly 31% of them appearing once. The source of this sequence is a human donor in good health (CMV status not recorded). Some clones in this sample may be carry-over from other donors' samples. V and J are TRBV7-2 and TRBJ2-1; 8 bases are shared with TRBD1. The sequenced sample consisted of PBMCs. CDR3 sequence (DNA): TGTGCCAGCAGCTTAGCGTCTGGGCAGGGGGCGCGAAATGAGCAGTTCTTC. It yields the protein CASSLASGQGARNEQFF.